Each of the 27 T cell receptor beta chains below was sequenced from the same sample in a study of T cell responses to AZD1222 COVID-19 vaccine. Clones were read by immunoSEQ multiplex PCR, and TCRdb kept only the in-frame ones, dropping some. The table has approximately 200,000 clones, about 94% seen once. This specimen consisted of peripheral blood, obtained 28 days after the second dose of the MenACWY control vaccine. The origin of the receptors is an adult who received the MenACWY meningococcal vaccine as a control.

The gene calls are TRBV6-5 and TRBJ1-5; the D is unclear. Germline assignment: CDR1 MNHEY and CDR2 SVGAGI. V gave up 5 bases and J gave up 4 bases, with 9 bases separating them. The CDR3 sequence is 13 residues long. CDR3 DNA sequence: TGTGCCAGCAGTAAGACGGCTAATCAGCCCCAGCATTTT. This translates into CASSKTANQPQHF.

This rearrangement joins TRBV2 to TRBJ2-2; possible D gene TRBD1, 6 bases. The V gene's germline CDR1 is SNHLY and CDR2 FYNNEI. Trimming took off 1 base at V and 6 bases at J, with 6 bases between the two ends. The CDR3 is 13 residues long. The CDR3 loop is CASSEGGPGELFF. CDR3 bases: TGTGCCAGCAGTGAAGGGGGGCCCGGGGAGCTGTTTTTT.

This chain links TRBV13 with TRBJ1-1, with D possibly being TRBD1 (5 bases). From germline, CDR1 is PRHDT and CDR2 FYEKMQ (reference sequence). V lost 7 bases and J 0 bases, leaving 12 bases between the germline ends. The CDR3 length is 14 residues. The CDR3 coding sequence is TGTGCCAGCAACAGCGGGGGGTTGAACACTGAAGCTTTCTTT. This gives the protein CASNSGGLNTEAFF.

The rearrangement links TRBV30 to TRBJ1-1; D gene uncertain. The germline gives CDR1 GTSNPN, CDR2 SVGIG (reference sequence). The V gene lost 1 base and the J gene lost 5 bases, with 8 bases spanning the gap. The CDR3 has 12 residues. CDR3 protein: CAWSARLTEAFF. DNA for the CDR3: TGTGCCTGGAGTGCCCGGTTGACTGAAGCTTTCTTT.

The CDR3 sequence is CASSLGNIGYTF. CDR3 nucleotide sequence: TGTGCCAGCAGTTTAGGGAATATTGGCTACACCTTC. This rearrangement joins TRBV12-3 or TRBV12-4 to TRBJ1-2; D is uncertain. Trimming pared 1 base from V and 7 bases from J, leaving 7 bases between. CDR3 length: 12 amino acids.

This CDR3 reads CASSYGRQGGTEAFF. CDR3 DNA sequence: TGTGCCAGCAGCTACGGGAGACAGGGGGGCACTGAAGCTTTCTTT. The rearrangement links TRBV28 to TRBJ1-1, with 9 bases identical to TRBD1. Germline V lookup: CDR1 MDHEN, CDR2 SYDVKM. Germline trimming cut 6 bases from V and 4 bases from J; bases unmatched to any gene: 9. The CDR3 has 15 amino acids.

Turning to this clone: Other nucleotide sequences in the sample specify the same CDR3. This chain connects TRBV27 to TRBJ1-1; D gene unclear. From germline, CDR1 is MNHEY and CDR2 SMNVEV (reference sequence). V was cut by 2 bases and J by 1 base, with 8 bases left in between. The CDR3 covers 14 residues. The CDR3 nucleotides are TGTGCCAGCAGTTTAAGGAGGGAGAACACTGAAGCTTTCTTT. Residues: CASSLRRENTEAFF.

By share of the sample, this clone is medium-sized. The V call is TRBV7-9, the J call TRBJ2-5; 9 nucleotides agree with TRBD2. Germline lookup yields CDR1 SEHNR and CDR2 FQNEAQ (reference sequence). This CDR3 spans 14 amino acids. V trimming: 5 bases; J trimming: 5 bases; junction bases outside the gene matches: 6. CDR3 loop: CASSASGIGETQYF. In DNA form, the CDR3 reads TGTGCCAGCAGCGCTAGCGGGATTGGTGAGACCCAGTACTTC.

The gene calls are TRBV10-2 and TRBJ2-7, with a possible D match to TRBD1 (6 bases). V shed 6 bases and J shed 4 bases, with 16 bases lying between them. The CDR3 is made up of 14 amino acids. The germline gives CDR1 WSHSY, CDR2 SAAADI. The CDR3 DNA follows: TGCGCCAGCAGCGGATGGACAGACCCATACGAGCAGTACTTC. Translating gives CASSGWTDPYEQYF.

The chain combines TRBV5-6 with TRBJ1-2, with D uncertain. Per germline, CDR1 SGHDT and CDR2 YYEEEE. This CDR3 is built from 11 residues. V was shortened by 4 bases and J by 7 bases, with 8 bases between the two germline ends. The CDR3 sequence: CASSAGSGYTF. CDR3 DNA: TGTGCCAGCAGCGCCGGGAGTGGCTACACCTTC.

This sequence joins TRBV6-5 and TRBJ1-5; no clear D gene. Per germline, CDR1 MNHEY and CDR2 SVGAGI. V was trimmed by 11 bases and J by 2 bases, leaving 16 bases between them. The CDR3 contains 14 residues. In DNA form, the CDR3 reads TGTGCCGCCAAGGCCCTAGGAGGCAATCAGCCCCAGCATTTT. This translates into CAAKALGGNQPQHF.

The V call is TRBV25-1, the J call TRBJ1-2, with 7 bases fitting TRBD1. The CDR3 covers 17 residues. Germline-derived CDR1 and CDR2 are MGHDK and SYGVNS. V lost 3 bases, J lost 6 bases, and 16 bases stayed unmatched. CDR3 loop: CASSDYYTGATRDGYTF. The CDR3 region has the DNA TGTGCCAGCAGTGATTATTATACAGGGGCGACACGAGATGGCTACACCTTC.

The chain is built from TRBV5-1 and TRBJ2-7; D is perhaps TRBD1 (5 bases). In germline, CDR1 is SGHRS, CDR2 YFSETQ. The V end lost 4 bases, the J end lost 3 bases, and 8 bases lay between the germline ends. The CDR3 runs to 12 residues. The CDR3 protein is CASSPDSYEQYF. CDR3 sequence (DNA): TGCGCCAGCAGCCCCGACAGCTACGAGCAGTACTTC.

This clone has just one count. The chain carries TRBV7-3 and TRBJ1-1; D is possibly TRBD1 (5 bases). V dropped 1 base and J dropped 6 bases, with 12 bases sitting between them. Germline CDR1 is SGHTA and CDR2 is FQGTGA. The length of the CDR3 is 14 residues. In nucleotides, the CDR3 is TGTGCCAGCAGCTTAAATGCGGGACGATCTGAAGCTTTCTTT. Residues: CASSLNAGRSEAFF. Full variable domain (rest looked up from reference TRBV7-3 and TRBJ1-1): GAGVSQTPSNKVTEKGKYVELRCDPISGHTALYWYRQSLGQGPEFLIYFQGTGAADDSGLPNDRFFAVRPEGSVSTLKIQRTERGDSAVYLCASSLNAGRSEAFFGQGTRLTVV.

The chain recombines TRBV6-5 with TRBJ1-2; 9 bases fit TRBD1. Germline lookup yields CDR1 MNHEY and CDR2 SVGAGI. J was trimmed by 8 bases and V by 2 bases; bases with no gene match: 9. The CDR3 totals 15 residues. CDR3 loop: CASSYTGQGIDGYTF. The DNA for the CDR3 is TGTGCCAGCAGTTACACGGGACAGGGTATAGACGGCTACACCTTC.

The chain uses TRBV5-6 and TRBJ1-2, with 7 bases aligning to TRBD1. Germline V gene sequence: CDR1 SGHDT, CDR2 YYEEEE. Losses at the gene ends were 4 bases for V and 4 bases for J; bases not matched to a gene: 7. The CDR3 totals 14 residues. This CDR3 reads CASSRRQGGYGYTF. CDR3 nucleotide sequence: TGTGCCAGCAGCCGTCGACAGGGAGGCTATGGCTACACCTTC. The full variable domain, in which reference TRBV5-6 and TRBJ1-2 provide the parts outside the CDR3, is DAGVTQSPTHLIKTRGQQVTLRCSPKSGHDTVSWYQQALGQGPQFIFQYYEEEERQRGNFPDRFSGHQFPNYSSELNVNALLLGDSALYLCASSRRQGGYGYTFGSGTRLTVV.

V is TRBV4-3 and J is TRBJ1-4; no reliable D call. This CDR3 spans 15 amino acids. The V end lost 3 bases, the J end lost 4 bases, and 12 bases lay between the germline ends. In germline, CDR1 is LGHNA, CDR2 YSLEER. The CDR3 protein is CASSQEFSDNEKLFF. CDR3 sequence (DNA): TGCGCCAGCAGCCAGGAATTTAGCGATAATGAAAAACTGTTTTTT.

The chain recombines TRBV7-3 with TRBJ1-5; possibly TRBD1 for D (5 bases). Germline V CDR1 and CDR2: SGHTA, FQGTGA. CDR3 length equals 18 residues. The germline V and J ends were trimmed by 5 bases and 0 bases, with 20 bases remaining between them. This chain's CDR3 is CASSTQGTPSSSNQPQHF. The CDR3, as DNA: TGTGCCAGCAGCACCCAGGGTACCCCTTCGTCTAGCAATCAGCCCCAGCATTTT.

The chain uses TRBV2 and TRBJ2-1; either TRBD1 or TRBD2 may fit D (5 bases each). Germline-derived CDR1 and CDR2 are SNHLY and FYNNEI. Trimming left V 7 bases short and J 6 bases short, with 19 bases between. This CDR3 is built from 15 residues. The CDR3 bases are TGTGCCAGCACCTCGTATCCGGGACCAACCAATGAGCAGTTCTTC. It encodes CASTSYPGPTNEQFF.

The chain recombines TRBV4-3 with TRBJ1-1, with no clear D. The CDR3 covers 15 residues. The ends were cut back, 1 base at V and 0 bases at J, with 9 bases in the middle. Germline values: CDR1 LGHNA, CDR2 YSLEER. The CDR3: CASSQGRLLNTEAFF. CDR3 DNA: TGCGCCAGCAGCCAAGGCAGGCTGCTGAACACTGAAGCTTTCTTT.

The chain has TRBV7-9 and TRBJ1-2, with D possibly TRBD1 on 5 matching bases. Trimming took 7 bases from V and 4 from J, leaving 13 bases between them. The germline CDR1 and CDR2 sequences are SEHNR and FQNEAQ (reference sequence). The CDR3 has 13 residues. CDR3 protein: CASNSGTGYGYTF. Written as DNA, the CDR3 is TGTGCCAGCAACTCCGGGACGGGCTATGGCTACACCTTC.

The chain has TRBV5-6 and TRBJ1-4; tentative D call: TRBD1 (5 bases). Deletions cut 0 bases from V and 8 bases from J, with 17 bases between. CDR1 is SGHDT and CDR2 is YYEEEE in the germline V gene. The CDR3 has 16 residues. DNA of the CDR3: TGTGCCAGCAGCTTGGCCGGGGGGAGCCTGACCGAAAAACTGTTTTTT. This translates into CASSLAGGSLTEKLFF.

The CDR3 reads CASSEAGQGIGEQYF. Written as DNA, the CDR3 is TGTGCCAGCAGTGAAGCTGGACAGGGTATCGGCGAGCAGTACTTC. This sequence joins TRBV2 and TRBJ2-7, with 8 bases lining up with TRBD1. The junction had 7 bases not matched to a gene; V was cut back by 0 bases and J by 6 bases. Germline assignment: CDR1 SNHLY and CDR2 FYNNEI. The CDR3 length is 15 residues. The complete variable domain, with remaining parts taken from reference TRBV2 and TRBJ2-7, reads EPEVTQTPSHQVTQMGQEVILRCVPISNHLYFYWYRQILGQKVEFLVSFYNNEISEKSEIFDDQFSVERPDGSNFTLKIRSTKLEDSAMYFCASSEAGQGIGEQYFGPGTRLTVT.

The chain recombines TRBV5-1 with TRBJ2-1, with D perhaps matching TRBD2 (5 bases). Germline V lookup: CDR1 SGHRS, CDR2 YFSETQ. The CDR3 is 16 amino acids. Trimming removed 1 base at V and 8 bases at J, with 19 bases between. The CDR3 nucleotides are TGCGCCAGCAGCTTGATAGCGAGAGCTCCGAGTGATGAGCAGTTCTTC. It codes for CASSLIARAPSDEQFF.

The chain has TRBV7-3 and TRBJ2-1; TRBD1 matches at 7 bases. Germline CDR1 reads SGHTA; CDR2 reads FQGTGA. V was pared by 1 base and J by 8 bases, with 8 bases of the junction left unmatched. This CDR3 contains 15 residues. CDR3 region: CASSLRAGGLDEQFF. CDR3 DNA: TGTGCCAGCAGCTTAAGGGCAGGGGGTCTGGATGAGCAGTTCTTC.

The gene calls are TRBV6-5 and TRBJ1-4; possibly TRBD1 for D (5 bases). Trimming shortened V by 4 bases and J by 0 bases, and 9 bases separated the two germline ends. CDR1 is MNHEY, CDR2 SVGAGI, per germline. CDR3 length: 15 residues. The CDR3 protein is CASSSGRSTNEKLFF. For the CDR3, the DNA is TGTGCCAGCAGTTCGGGACGTTCAACTAATGAAAAACTGTTTTTT.

The chain carries TRBV29-1 and TRBJ1-1; D is unclear. Germline V lookup: CDR1 SQVTM, CDR2 ANQGSEA. The V end lost 7 bases, the J end lost 0 bases, and 9 bases lay between the germline ends. The CDR3 totals 12 residues. CDR3 region: CSAGTVNTEAFF. The CDR3 DNA is TGCAGCGCGGGTACGGTGAACACTGAAGCTTTCTTT.